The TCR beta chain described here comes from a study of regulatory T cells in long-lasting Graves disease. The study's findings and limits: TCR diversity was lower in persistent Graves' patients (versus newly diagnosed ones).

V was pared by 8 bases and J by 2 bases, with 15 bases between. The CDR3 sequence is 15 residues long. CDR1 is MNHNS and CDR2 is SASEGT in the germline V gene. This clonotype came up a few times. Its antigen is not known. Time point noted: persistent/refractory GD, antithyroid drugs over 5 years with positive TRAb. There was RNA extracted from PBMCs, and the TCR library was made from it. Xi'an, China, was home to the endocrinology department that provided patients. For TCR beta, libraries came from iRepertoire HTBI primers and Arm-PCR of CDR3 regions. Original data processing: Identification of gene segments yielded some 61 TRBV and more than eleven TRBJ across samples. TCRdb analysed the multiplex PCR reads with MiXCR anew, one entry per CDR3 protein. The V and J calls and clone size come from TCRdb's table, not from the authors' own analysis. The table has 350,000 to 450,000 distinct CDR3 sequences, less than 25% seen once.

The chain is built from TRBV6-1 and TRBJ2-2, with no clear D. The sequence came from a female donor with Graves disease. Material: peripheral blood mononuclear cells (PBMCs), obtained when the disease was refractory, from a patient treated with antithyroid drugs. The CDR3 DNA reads TGTGCCAGCGGCGGATACGCACATAACACCGGGGAGCTGTTTTTT. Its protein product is CASGGYAHNTGELFF.